This is a list of T cell receptor beta chains from one sample in a study of blood T cell repertoires in COVID-19. The assay was immunoSEQ multiplex PCR, and TCRdb's table has in-frame clones only and misses some. Counted here are hundreds of thousands of clones, roughly 90% occurring once; the ten biggest clones make up 2% to 2.5%. The source material was peripheral blood. Receptors originate from a woman aged 45 to 65 who had recovered from COVID-19. Each CDR3 is given with its conserved first and last residue. The D gene is left open where the match is weak. A row's size may be missing; if present it is once, few, many or a size class.

>TRBJ1-5|.|.|TRBV3-1/TRBV3-2|15
CASSRDGGSNQPQHF
TGTGCCAGCAGCCGGGACGGGGGGAGCAATCAGCCCCAGCATTTT
>TRBJ1-4|.|many|TRBV9|16
CASSAQGSPTNEKLFF
TGTGCCAGCAGCGCACAGGGTTCGCCAACTAATGAAAAACTGTTTTTT
>TRBJ1-3|TRBD1|.|TRBV7-9|15
CASSSQGGSGNTIYF
TGTGCCAGCAGCTCACAGGGGGGCTCTGGAAACACCATATATTTT
>TRBJ2-7|TRBD1|.|TRBV7-8|15
CASSPAYRTGDEQYF
TGTGCCAGCAGCCCCGCCTATCGGACAGGGGACGAGCAGTACTTC
>TRBJ2-5|.|.|TRBV20-1|14
CSASPNRVQETQYF
TGCAGTGCTAGTCCTAACAGGGTTCAAGAGACCCAGTACTTC
>TRBJ1-1|TRBD1|.|TRBV19|15
CASRGRDRGNTEAFF
TGTGCCAGTAGGGGTCGGGACAGGGGGAACACTGAAGCTTTCTTT
>TRBJ2-6|TRBD2|.|TRBV18|19
CASSPPFGGGPSGANVLTF
TGTGCCAGCTCACCTCCCTTCGGGGGGGGACCCTCTGGGGCCAACGTCCTGACTTTC
>TRBJ1-2|.|.|TRBV5-1|15
CASSVMAQANYGYTF
TGCGCCAGCAGCGTGATGGCCCAGGCTAACTATGGCTACACCTTC
>TRBJ1-2|TRBD1|.|TRBV19|15
CASSTNGQGASGYTF
TGTGCCAGTAGTACCAACGGACAGGGGGCGAGTGGCTACACCTTC
>TRBJ2-2|TRBD2|.|TRBV5-1|16
CASSLGPAGNTGELFF
TGCGCCAGCAGCTTGGGCCCAGCGGGAAACACCGGGGAGCTGTTTTTT
>TRBJ2-5|.|.|TRBV5-4|16
CASSSPNPGSQETQYF
TGTGCCAGCAGCAGCCCCAACCCCGGGTCCCAAGAGACCCAGTACTTC
>TRBJ2-4|.|once|TRBV24-1|15
CATSDPRDTRGIQYF
TGTGCCACCAGTGATCCCCGGGACACCCGTGGGATTCAGTACTTC
>TRBJ1-2|TRBD1|.|TRBV5-5|14
CASSSDRANYGYTF
TGTGCCAGCAGCTCGGACAGGGCCAACTATGGCTACACCTTC
>TRBJ1-1|.|.|TRBV6-5|14
CASSYAQGLTEAFF
TGTGCCAGCAGTTACGCCCAGGGTTTGACTGAAGCTTTCTTT
>TRBJ2-1|TRBD1|.|TRBV6-1|15
CASSLGQGTYGEQFF
TGTGCCAGCAGTCTGGGACAGGGGACGTACGGAGAGCAGTTCTTC
>TRBJ2-7|TRBD1|.|TRBV6-1|14
CASSEGDSSYEQYF
TGTGCCAGCAGTGAAGGGGACAGCTCCTACGAGCAGTACTTC
>TRBJ2-7|TRBD1|.|TRBV30|15
CAWSVLPTGVGEQYF
TGTGCCTGGAGTGTCCTGCCCACAGGGGTAGGCGAGCAGTACTTC
>TRBJ1-3|.|.|TRBV7-2|15
CASSLRGGSGNTIYF
TGTGCCAGCAGCTTAAGGGGGGGCTCTGGAAACACCATATATTTT
>TRBJ2-1|TRBD1|once|TRBV28|16
CASSLWTGKTNNEQFF
TGTGCCAGCAGTTTATGGACAGGGAAGACTAACAATGAGCAGTTCTTC
>TRBJ2-3|.|.|TRBV29-1|12
CSVALLEDTQYF
TGCAGCGTTGCGCTCTTAGAAGATACGCAGTATTTT
>TRBJ2-1|TRBD1|.|TRBV13|17
CASSLGQWGQGYNEQFF
TGTGCCAGCAGCTTAGGCCAGTGGGGACAGGGTTACAATGAGCAGTTCTTC
>TRBJ1-1|TRBD1|.|TRBV19|15
CASSKPQGASTEAFF
TGTGCCAGTAGTAAGCCACAGGGGGCAAGCACTGAAGCTTTCTTT
>TRBJ1-5|TRBD1|.|TRBV18|14
CASSLMTGAQPQHF
TGTGCCAGCTCACTAATGACAGGGGCACAGCCCCAGCATTTT
>TRBJ2-3|.|.|TRBV7-9|13
CASSLSITDTQYF
TGTGCCAGCAGCTTAAGCATCACAGATACGCAGTATTTT
>TRBJ1-1|.|.|TRBV5-1|17
CASSLREQESTNTEAFF
TGCGCCAGCAGCTTGAGGGAACAGGAAAGCACCAACACTGAAGCTTTCTTT
>TRBJ2-7|.|.|TRBV21-1|15
CASSTGTGEAYEQYF
TGTGCCAGCAGCACAGGGACAGGAGAGGCCTACGAGCAGTACTTC
>TRBJ2-7|TRBD2|.|TRBV6-5|13
CATVRGDTYEQYF
TGTGCCACCGTGCGGGGGGATACCTACGAGCAGTACTTC
>TRBJ2-2|.|.|TRBV28|16
CASSFLAGANTGELFF
TGTGCCAGCAGTTTCTTAGCCGGAGCGAACACCGGGGAGCTGTTTTTT
>TRBJ2-7|TRBD1|.|TRBV5-6|14
CASSLGTGRYEQYF
TGTGCCAGCAGCCTTGGGACAGGGAGGTACGAGCAGTACTTC
>TRBJ2-7|.|.|TRBV18|13
CASSPLFSYEQYF
TGTGCCAGCTCACCACTATTCTCTTACGAGCAGTACTTC
>TRBJ2-7|TRBD2|.|TRBV7-2|16
CASSGGGAGSYYEQYF
TGTGCCAGCAGCGGCGGGGGAGCGGGAAGTTACTACGAGCAGTACTTC
>TRBJ1-2|TRBD1|.|TRBV6-5|15
CASSYSRDSTYGYTF
TGTGCCAGCAGTTACTCCCGGGACAGCACTTATGGCTACACCTTC
>TRBJ1-3|.|.|TRBV19|15
CASSLRVISGNTIYF
TGTGCCAGTAGTCTCAGGGTGATCTCTGGAAACACCATATATTTT
>TRBJ1-3|.|.|TRBV19|14
CASSRANSGNTIYF
TGTGCCAGTAGCAGGGCGAACTCTGGAAACACCATATATTTT
>TRBJ1-3|.|.|TRBV6-5|16
CASSYRATSPRNTIYF
TGTGCCAGCAGTTACCGTGCCACATCGCCGAGAAACACCATATATTTT
>TRBJ2-2|TRBD2|.|TRBV11-2|15
CASSWRTSGVGELFF
TGTGCCAGCAGCTGGCGGACTAGTGGGGTCGGGGAGCTGTTTTTT
>TRBJ1-5|.|.|TRBV27|14
CASSFTGIDQPQHF
TGTGCCAGCAGTTTCACCGGGATCGATCAGCCCCAGCATTTT
>TRBJ1-1|TRBD1|.|TRBV5-1|14
CASSLTGGSTEAFF
TGCGCCAGCAGCCTGACAGGGGGCAGTACTGAAGCTTTCTTT
>TRBJ2-6|.|.|TRBV3-1/TRBV3-2|15
CASSPLTSGANVLTF
TGTGCCAGCAGCCCACTAACCTCTGGGGCCAACGTCCTGACTTTC
>TRBJ1-3|TRBD1|.|TRBV11-2|16
CASSPGTGGSGNTIYF
TGTGCCAGCAGCCCAGGGACAGGGGGGTCTGGAAACACCATATATTTT
>TRBJ2-5|.|once|TRBV7-9|14
CASSPTVSRETQYF
TGTGCCAGCAGCCCCACCGTCAGCAGGGAGACCCAGTACTTC
>TRBJ2-5|TRBD2|.|TRBV11-2|16
CASSLGASGTQETQYF
TGTGCCAGCAGCTTAGGGGCTAGCGGGACCCAAGAGACCCAGTACTTC
>TRBJ2-1|.|.|TRBV24-1|16
CATSESPGLQYNEQFF
TGTGCCACCAGTGAAAGTCCGGGACTTCAATACAATGAGCAGTTCTTC
>TRBJ2-7|.|.|TRBV7-2|14
CASSFDRYSYEQYF
TGTGCCAGCAGCTTTGACAGATACTCCTACGAGCAGTACTTC
>TRBJ1-1|.|.|TRBV7-9|11
CASSSAGRAFF
TGTGCCAGCAGCTCCGCGGGGAGGGCTTTCTTT
>TRBJ1-2|.|.|TRBV28|16
CASSLSRRPWNYGYTF
TGTGCCAGCAGTTTATCACGCAGGCCCTGGAACTATGGCTACACCTTC
>TRBJ1-1|.|.|TRBV23-1|19
CASSQCGATEMRGNTEAFF
TGCGCCAGCAGTCAATGCGGGGCGACGGAAATGAGAGGGAACACTGAAGCTTTCTTT
>TRBJ2-2|TRBD2|.|TRBV6-5|14
CASRKREATGELFF
TGTGCCAGCCGCAAGCGGGAGGCCACCGGGGAGCTGTTTTTT
>TRBJ1-4|TRBD1|once|TRBV5-6|15
CASSADRGTNEKLFF
TGTGCCAGCAGCGCCGACAGGGGAACTAATGAAAAACTGTTTTTT
>TRBJ2-2|.|once|TRBV20-1|11
CSAPGTGELFF
TGCAGTGCTCCAGGGACCGGGGAGCTGTTTTTT
>TRBJ2-2|TRBD1|.|TRBV4-1|15
CASSRDRGSTGELFF
TGCGCCAGCAGCCGCGACAGGGGAAGCACCGGGGAGCTGTTTTTT
>TRBJ2-7|.|.|TRBV6-2/TRBV6-3|13
CASSWRVSYEQYF
TGTGCCAGCAGTTGGAGGGTTTCCTACGAGCAGTACTTC
>TRBJ1-2|.|.|TRBV25-1|12
CASSRTKGGYTF
TGTGCCAGCAGTAGGACAAAGGGGGGCTACACCTTC